This is a list of T cell receptor beta chains from one sample in a study of CD8 T cells in ankylosing spondylitis. TCRdb itself ran the 5' RACE reads through MiXCR, one entry per CDR3 protein. The table shows roughly 150,000 distinct CDR3 sequences, with 9.8% occurring only once. Sample: blood, either unsorted or a sorted T cell fraction (not recorded which). The source of these receptors is a female donor with ankylosing spondylitis or in good health (not recorded which). Both conserved end residues are trimmed from each CDR3. A D gene is named only where the DNA matches it firmly. Clone sizes are given selectively: once, few, many, or a class where the clone is expanded.

v_call	clone_size	j_call	d_call	cdr3_aa
TRBV12-3/TRBV12-4	medium-sized	TRBJ2-3	TRBD1	ASRPTGADTQY
TRBV6-2/TRBV6-3	NA	TRBJ2-1	TRBD1	ASKGARDSYNEQF
TRBV10-3	many	TRBJ2-3	NA	AIRVTADTQY
TRBV20-1	NA	TRBJ2-2	NA	SARQAMDGELF
TRBV12-3/TRBV12-4	NA	TRBJ2-5	NA	ASTWGAVETQY
TRBV19	NA	TRBJ1-2	NA	ASMGGDGYT
TRBV20-1	many	TRBJ2-1	NA	SAPTSSIWGEQF
TRBV29-1	NA	TRBJ2-1	TRBD2	SVERGGSSNEQF
TRBV7-9	NA	TRBJ2-7	NA	ASSSVGRGYEQY
TRBV30	many	TRBJ1-5	NA	AWSVGRSGPQH
TRBV12-3/TRBV12-4	many	TRBJ2-1	NA	ASSPLGGEQF
TRBV15	many	TRBJ2-7	NA	ATSSAQTAYEQY
TRBV6-5	NA	TRBJ2-1	NA	ASSYSWRGPLEQF
TRBV9	many	TRBJ2-4	NA	ASSPTVNLGIQY
TRBV6-1	many	TRBJ1-1	TRBD1	ASTLGQGPTEAF
TRBV5-5	few	TRBJ2-1	NA	ASSPRGASGLNEQF
TRBV11-3	NA	TRBJ2-1	NA	ASSPGRYNEQF
TRBV10-3	few	TRBJ2-7	NA	AISVRTSRSYEQY
TRBV9	NA	TRBJ2-5	NA	ASSVATTRETQY
TRBV12-3/TRBV12-4	many	TRBJ1-1	NA	ASWGLMNTEAF
TRBV6-5	NA	TRBJ2-5	TRBD1	ASSYLDRDQETQY
TRBV6-5	NA	TRBJ2-1	NA	ASSYSTASLNEQF
TRBV6-2/TRBV6-3	many	TRBJ2-7	NA	ASSYGVSLYEQY
TRBV7-9	few	TRBJ2-7	NA	ASSHAPRREQY
TRBV7-9	NA	TRBJ2-7	NA	ASSSVQQGYEQY
TRBV20-1	many	TRBJ1-2	NA	SAKTVVSYGYT
TRBV27	NA	TRBJ2-1	NA	ASSTGGTYNEQF
TRBV12-3/TRBV12-4	many	TRBJ1-2	NA	ASSLIHGFPYT
TRBV6-5	few	TRBJ2-7	TRBD1	ASSYGTGVYEQY
TRBV20-1	few	TRBJ2-7	NA	SARALRDSLEQY
TRBV27	NA	TRBJ1-1	TRBD1	ASSSDRAVRTEAF
TRBV5-1	NA	TRBJ2-5	TRBD1	ASSLGGTGSPETQY
TRBV20-1	many	TRBJ1-1	NA	SALDRLNTEAF
TRBV24-1	NA	TRBJ2-1	TRBD2	ATEVGTSGRNEQF
TRBV7-8	few	TRBJ2-3	TRBD2	ASSLFAGGTDTQY
TRBV7-9	few	TRBJ1-2	NA	ASFGAVDGYT
TRBV12-3/TRBV12-4	NA	TRBJ2-1	NA	ASSWAVEQF
TRBV4-1	NA	TRBJ1-5	NA	ASSQEGGINQPQH
TRBV6-5	NA	TRBJ2-2	NA	ASSLAAEGTGELF
TRBV6-2/TRBV6-3	NA	TRBJ2-7	NA	ASSSRDEQY
TRBV7-8	NA	TRBJ2-2	TRBD1	ASSVKDRGTGELF
TRBV7-9	many	TRBJ2-7	TRBD2	ASSSDLAGDAYEQY
TRBV10-3	NA	TRBJ2-3	TRBD1	AISEGTGGFTDTQY
TRBV4-3	NA	TRBJ2-2	TRBD1	ASSLGTGPTTGELF
TRBV7-6	many	TRBJ1-1	NA	ASSPLGPNTEAF
TRBV28	many	TRBJ1-1	NA	ASSANTEAF
TRBV15	many	TRBJ1-1	NA	ATSRDENTEAF
TRBV7-6	few	TRBJ2-2	TRBD2	ASSPNWLAGRNTGELF
TRBV7-6	NA	TRBJ2-7	NA	ASSSDTPYEQY
TRBV27	few	TRBJ1-4	TRBD1	ASKTGEGNEKLF
TRBV7-9	many	TRBJ2-1	NA	ASSPLLATGNEQF
TRBV29-1	few	TRBJ2-7	NA	SVGAGTPYEQY
TRBV5-6	NA	TRBJ2-3	TRBD2	ASSHGTSGRSSTDTQY
TRBV27	few	TRBJ2-5	TRBD2	ASSFGGLARGTETQY
TRBV6-2/TRBV6-3	many	TRBJ1-1	TRBD1	ASRLYRGTEAF
TRBV27	few	TRBJ2-7	NA	ASSPTTYYEQY
TRBV14	few	TRBJ1-4	TRBD1	ASRYRGSEKLF
TRBV23-1	NA	TRBJ2-5	NA	ASSQSSACTRETQY
TRBV7-9	NA	TRBJ2-1	NA	ASREDINNNEQF